This TCR beta chain stems from a study of cytomegalovirus exposure and HLA in healthy donors. The CDR3 is made up of 15 amino acids. CDR1 is MNHNY and CDR2 is SVGAGI in the germline V gene (reference sequence). Trimming removed 0 bases from V and 0 bases from J, with 6 bases in between. The PCR was carried out with 60 Vbeta primers and 13 Jbeta primers. Sequencing used immunoSEQ multiplex PCR; TCRdb keeps in-frame clones, though not all of them. The sample has more than 90,000 clones, approximately 74% seen once. Material for sequencing was PBMCs. The clonotype comes from a woman in her 50s in good health and CMV-seropositive. The chain combines TRBV6-6 with TRBJ1-3, with D maybe TRBD1 (5 bases). The CDR3 region is CASSYSDTSGNTIYF. CDR3 DNA sequence: TGTGCCAGCAGTTACTCGGACACCTCTGGAAACACCATATATTTT.